This T cell receptor (beta chain) appears in the sequencing data of a study of identical twins. TCRdb ran MiXCR on the 5' RACE reads and lists one entry per CDR3 protein. The sample has about 190,000 distinct CDR3 sequences, 15% to 20% seen once. This clonotype was seen only a few times. The same data also went into a second study, on T cells expressing NK-cell markers.

This clonotype was sampled from a woman aged 18 to 35 in good health. Sequenced input: CD8+ T cells sorted from blood.

Here the CDR3 DNA reads TGTGCCAGCAGCCGCGACCGCAATGAGCAGTTCTTC. It codes for CASSRDRNEQFF. The chain employs TRBV5-4 and TRBJ2-1, with no clear D. This CDR3 has 12 amino acids. Trimming removed 4 bases at V and 6 bases at J, with 8 bases between. Germline V gene data show CDR1 as SGHNT and CDR2 as YYREEE (reference sequence).